Presented here are 20 T cell receptor beta chains from one specimen sequenced in a study of radiotherapy plus CTLA-4 blockade in lung cancer. Assay used: immunoSEQ multiplex PCR; TCRdb lists only in-frame clones, some missing. Seen here are roughly 78,000 clones, roughly 75% observed once, and the top ten hold 7% to 8.5%. This sample comprised peripheral blood, obtained from a patient treated with radiotherapy plus ipilimumab. The receptors stem from a human donor with non-small cell lung cancer who had a complete response to radiotherapy plus ipilimumab.

This chain connects TRBV29-1 to TRBJ2-2, with TRBD2 matching over 12 bases. CDR3 length: 15 amino acids. Germline V gene data show CDR1 as SQVTM and CDR2 as ANQGSEA. V lost 6 bases to trimming and J lost 5 bases; unmatched junction nucleotides: 7. CDR3 sequence (DNA): TGCAGCGTCACGGCAGGGACTAGCGGGACCGGGGAGCTGTTTTTT. It is translated as CSVTAGTSGTGELFF.

The rearrangement uses TRBV7-2 and TRBJ2-1; no reliable D call. Between the trimmed V and J ends, which lost 1 base and 8 bases, there was a span of 9 bases. The germline gives CDR1 SGHTA, CDR2 FQGNSA. The CDR3 runs 13 residues. The CDR3 bases are TGTGCCAGCAGCTTAGGATCGTCGTATGAGCAGTTCTTC. As protein: CASSLGSSYEQFF.

The chain recombines TRBV5-1 with TRBJ2-1; 9 nucleotides agree with TRBD2. Per germline, CDR1 SGHRS and CDR2 YFSETQ. This CDR3 comprises 14 residues. V trimming: 7 bases; J trimming: 5 bases; junction bases outside the gene matches: 7. The DNA of the CDR3 is TGCGCCAGCGCGTCAGCGGGAGGTCACAATGAGCAGTTCTTC. Translation gives CASASAGGHNEQFF.

The chain carries TRBV30 and TRBJ2-2, with D tentatively TRBD1 or TRBD2 (5 bases each). CDR3 length: 15 amino acids. Trimming stripped 2 bases from V and 12 bases from J, with 22 bases between. Germline-derived CDR1 and CDR2 are GTSNPN and SVGIG (reference sequence). The DNA of the CDR3 is TGTGCCTGGAGTTCGCCGACGGGACCGAATTGGAAGCTGTTTTTT. It codes for CAWSSPTGPNWKLFF.

CDR3 in amino acids: CASKPGINGELFF. The CDR3, as DNA: TGTGCCAGCAAGCCGGGGATCAACGGGGAGCTGTTTTTT. The chain combines TRBV28 with TRBJ2-2; D possibly corresponds to TRBD2 (5 bases). The V end lost 7 bases, the J end lost 7 bases, and 13 bases lay between the germline ends. The CDR3 has 13 residues. Germline V CDR1 and CDR2: MDHEN, SYDVKM.

Only one count was recorded for this clone. The rearrangement joins TRBV14 to TRBJ2-5; tentatively, D is TRBD2 (5 bases). CDR1 SGHDN and CDR2 FVKESK come from the germline V gene. Trimming removed 4 bases from V and 2 bases from J, with 14 bases in between. This CDR3 comprises 15 residues. This CDR3 reads CASSLGLGVQETQYF. CDR3 DNA sequence: TGTGCCAGCAGCCTTGGACTTGGGGTACAAGAGACCCAGTACTTC.

Here the CDR3 DNA reads TGTGCCAGCAGCTTCGGCGAGGGGACACGAATGGAGACCCAGTACTTC. The encoded protein is CASSFGEGTRMETQYF. The rearrangement joins TRBV7-9 to TRBJ2-5; tentatively, D is TRBD1 (6 bases). CDR1 and CDR2 (germline): SEHNR, FQNEAQ (reference sequence). The CDR3 sequence is 16 residues long. V was cut by 3 bases and J by 5 bases, with 19 bases left in between.

The chain recombines TRBV19 with TRBJ2-3; 8 positions match TRBD2. Losses at the gene ends were 6 bases for V and 0 bases for J; bases not matched to a gene: 8. Germline V gene sequence: CDR1 LNHDA, CDR2 SQIVND (reference sequence). The CDR3 has 16 residues. The CDR3 loop reads CASRPRTSRSTDTQYF. In DNA, the CDR3 is TGTGCCAGTAGGCCCCGGACTAGCCGAAGCACAGATACGCAGTATTTT.

The chain carries TRBV5-1 and TRBJ1-1; D is uncertain. Trimming pared 3 bases from V and 0 bases from J, leaving 9 bases between. The CDR3 consists of 14 residues. CDR1 SGHRS and CDR2 YFSETQ come from the germline V gene. CDR3 residues: CASSSTSMNTEAFF. The CDR3, as DNA: TGCGCCAGCAGCTCCACAAGCATGAACACTGAAGCTTTCTTT.

The chain uses TRBV21-1 and TRBJ2-7. TRBV21-1 is reported as a pseudogene. CDR3 length equals 12 residues. The CDR3 is CASSKKAPDQYV. The CDR3 DNA reads TGTGCCAGCAGCAAAAAGGCACCTGACCAGTACGTC.

The V call is TRBV5-1, the J call TRBJ2-3; possible D gene TRBD2, 5 bases. CDR3 length equals 15 residues. Trimming stripped 3 bases from V and 11 bases from J, with 22 bases between. Per the germline V gene, CDR1 is SGHRS and CDR2 is YFSETQ. CDR3 sequence: CASSSGLGEPGRQYF. The CDR3 bases are TGCGCCAGCAGCTCCGGTCTCGGGGAGCCAGGACGGCAGTATTTT.

The chain links TRBV6-1 to TRBJ1-6; TRBD1 matches 7 bases. Germline-derived CDR1 and CDR2 are MNHNS and SASEGT. The CDR3 loop spans 16 amino acids. V dropped 3 bases and J dropped 6; count of bases not matched to a gene: 8. DNA for the CDR3: TGTGCCAGCAGTGACCTGGGGGGACAGCTTAATTCACCCCTCCACTTT. Translating gives CASSDLGGQLNSPLHF.

The chain is built from TRBV5-4 and TRBJ1-5; D might be TRBD1 (5 bases). The V and J ends lost 2 bases and 7 bases respectively, with 13 bases between them. The CDR3 loop spans 14 amino acids. Per the germline V gene, CDR1 is SGHNT and CDR2 is YYREEE (reference sequence). CDR3 nucleotide sequence: TGTGCCAGCAGCTTTATGGGCCGGGACCAGCCCCAGCATTTT. Residues: CASSFMGRDQPQHF.

The chain uses TRBV11-3 and TRBJ1-1; TRBD1 matches 7 bases. The CDR3 extends over 14 amino acids. CDR1 is SGHNT and CDR2 is YENEEA in the germline V gene. V gave up 1 base and J gave up 4 bases; unmatched junction bases: 3. The CDR3 is CASSLVQGSTEAFF. CDR3 nucleotides: TGTGCCAGCAGCTTAGTACAGGGGAGCACTGAAGCTTTCTTT.

The chain employs TRBV9 and TRBJ2-3, with 7 bases identical to TRBD1. The CDR3 is 13 amino acids. The germline CDR1 and CDR2 sequences are SGDLS and YYNGEE. J lost 1 base, V lost 9 bases, and 5 bases had no gene match. The DNA of the CDR3 is TGTGCCACAGAAACAGGGGGCACAGATACGCAGTATTTT. Translating it yields CATETGGTDTQYF.

DNA for the CDR3: TGTGCCAGCAGCGCCTCGGACGGGCGGTTCGGAAACACCATATATTTT. Translating it yields CASSASDGRFGNTIYF. The genes are TRBV9 and TRBJ1-3, with D unresolved. Trimming removed 3 bases from V and 4 bases from J, with 17 bases in between. This CDR3 region has 16 residues. The germline CDR1 and CDR2 sequences are SGDLS and YYNGEE.

The chain recombines TRBV7-6 with TRBJ2-1, with 8 positions matching TRBD1. Germline CDR1 is SGHVS and CDR2 is FNYEAQ. The CDR3 runs 16 residues. Germline trimming cut 5 bases from V and 0 bases from J; bases unmatched to any gene: 6. CDR3 in DNA: TGTGCCAGCAGCCGACAGGGGAGCAGCTCCTACAATGAGCAGTTCTTC. Amino acids: CASSRQGSSSYNEQFF.

The chain combines TRBV29-1 with TRBJ1-2, with 11 bases fitting TRBD1. This CDR3 region has 14 residues. The J segment lost 4 bases and the V segment lost 5 bases, leaving 6 bases of the junction unmatched. The germline V gene encodes CDR1 SQVTM and CDR2 ANQGSEA. DNA for the CDR3: TGCAGCGTTCCGACCGGGACAGGGGGCTATGGCTACACCTTC. The encoded protein is CSVPTGTGGYGYTF.

The CDR3 DNA is TGTGCCAGCAGCGCGGCAGTGGCCGATTCTCCTAGCACAGATACGCAGTATTTT. As protein: CASSAAVADSPSTDTQYF. The genes are TRBV7-8 and TRBJ2-3; D remains ambiguous. V was trimmed by 5 bases and J by 0 bases, leaving 21 bases between them. Germline V gives CDR1 SGHVS, CDR2 FQNEAQ. There are 18 residues in the CDR3.

This chain connects TRBV15 to TRBJ2-3, with D perhaps assigned TRBD1 or TRBD2 (5 bases each). Germline CDR1 and CDR2: LNHNV and YYDKDF (reference sequence). This CDR3 has 15 residues. The V and J ends lost 0 bases and 5 bases respectively, with 12 bases between them. CDR3 loop: CATSRDPSGRDTQYF. The CDR3 DNA reads TGTGCCACCAGCAGAGATCCGTCGGGACGAGATACGCAGTATTTT. The full variable domain, rest sourced from reference TRBV15 and TRBJ2-3, is DAMVIQNPRYQVTQFGKPVTLSCSQTLNHNVMYWYQQKSSQAPKLLFHYYDKDFNNEADTPDNFQSRRPNTSFCFLDIRSPGLGDTAMYLCATSRDPSGRDTQYFGPGTRLTVL.